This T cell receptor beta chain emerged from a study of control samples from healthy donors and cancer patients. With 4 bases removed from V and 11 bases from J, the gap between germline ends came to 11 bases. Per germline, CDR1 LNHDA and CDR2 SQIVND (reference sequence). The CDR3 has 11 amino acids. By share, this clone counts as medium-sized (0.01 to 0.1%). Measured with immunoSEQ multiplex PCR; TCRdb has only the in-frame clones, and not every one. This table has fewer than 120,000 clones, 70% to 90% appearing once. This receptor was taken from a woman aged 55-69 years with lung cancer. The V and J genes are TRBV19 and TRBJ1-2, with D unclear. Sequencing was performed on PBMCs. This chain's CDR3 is CASSTRTEYTF. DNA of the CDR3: TGTGCCAGTAGTACCCGGACTGAATACACCTTC.